These 23 T cell receptor beta chains originate from one sample sequenced in a study of CD4 T cells in relation to SARS-CoV-2 and coronaviruses. Before the COVID-19 pandemic, during about 2011-2019, CD4+ T cells were taken from unexposed donors. Isolation of CD4+ T cells took place after about 9 days in culture. Their specific antigens are unknown. Profiling relied on immunoSEQ multiplex PCR, and the TCRdb table lists in-frame clones only, not all of them. This sample carries 25,000 to 30,000 clones, about 70% of them seen once, and the ten largest clones take around 25%. The material sequenced was CD4+ T cells from PBMCs, cultured in vitro. Receptor source: a human donor in good health.

This clone has only a few counts. V and J are TRBV19 and TRBJ2-7, with D possibly matching TRBD2 (5 bases). CDR1 is LNHDA and CDR2 is SQIVND in the germline V gene (reference sequence). Trimming removed 6 bases at V and 4 bases at J, with 16 bases between. The CDR3 is 14 amino acids. CDR3: CASSRRGSEYEQYF. The CDR3 nucleotides are TGTGCCAGTAGCCGAAGAGGTAGCGAGTACGAGCAGTACTTC.

This clone has only one observation. The chain has TRBV12-3 or TRBV12-4 and TRBJ2-5, with D perhaps TRBD1 (5 bases). This CDR3 has 12 amino acids. Trimming cost V 4 bases and J 5 bases, with 8 bases left between them. This CDR3 is CASSSGMETQYF. CDR3 sequence (DNA): TGTGCCAGCAGTTCAGGGATGGAGACCCAGTACTTC.

The rearrangement links TRBV6-2 or TRBV6-3 to TRBJ2-7; 15 nucleotides line up with TRBD2. Germline V gene sequence: CDR1 MNHEY, CDR2 SVGEGT. V lost 5 bases to trimming and J lost 3 bases; unmatched junction nucleotides: 8. The CDR3 covers 17 residues. The CDR3 spells CASSPPGLAGGFYEQYF. DNA of the CDR3: TGTGCCAGCAGTCCCCCGGGACTAGCGGGGGGCTTCTACGAGCAGTACTTC.

This clone appeared a few times. The chain is built from TRBV25-1 and TRBJ2-1; no definite D call. The germline V gene encodes CDR1 MGHDK and CDR2 SYGVNS. The length of the CDR3 is 14 residues. V was pared by 8 bases and J by 0 bases, with 11 bases between. The CDR3 loop is CASQDSYSYNEQFF. Here the CDR3 DNA reads TGTGCCAGCCAAGACTCCTACTCCTACAATGAGCAGTTCTTC.

J is TRBJ2-2 and V is TRBV4-3, with unresolved D. This CDR3 region has 13 residues. Deletions cut 4 bases from V and 8 bases from J, with 11 bases between. Germline V gene lookup returns CDR1 LGHNA and CDR2 YSLEER. The CDR3 loop reads CASSPLRPGELFF. The CDR3 DNA is TGCGCCAGCAGCCCCCTTAGGCCGGGGGAGCTGTTTTTT.

This sequence joins TRBV7-9 and TRBJ2-7; no firm D call. Trimming pared 3 bases from V and 6 bases from J, leaving 12 bases between. The length of the CDR3 is 13 residues. CDR1 SEHNR and CDR2 FQNEAQ come from the germline V gene (reference sequence). The CDR3 here is CASSFDGLGEQYF. The CDR3 DNA follows: TGTGCCAGCAGCTTCGACGGGCTCGGCGAGCAGTACTTC.

The chain carries TRBV6-5 and TRBJ2-5; the D gene is possibly TRBD2 (5 bases). The CDR3 extends over 13 amino acids. Germline CDR1 is MNHEY and CDR2 is SVGAGI. V gave up 5 bases and J gave up 2 bases, with 9 bases separating them. The CDR3 reads CASSHGIQETQYF. In DNA form, the CDR3 reads TGTGCCAGCAGTCACGGGATACAAGAGACCCAGTACTTC.

A few counts support this clone. In nucleotides, the CDR3 is TGTGCCAGCAGTCGAGGACAGTACTATGGCTACACCTTC. This sequence encodes CASSRGQYYGYTF. The J gene is TRBJ1-2, the V gene TRBV25-1; the D gene is possibly TRBD1 (6 bases). This CDR3 is built from 13 residues. The germline V and J ends were trimmed by 5 bases and 3 bases, with 10 bases remaining between them. Germline V gene data show CDR1 as MGHDK and CDR2 as SYGVNS.

The J gene is TRBJ1-1, the V gene TRBV6-2 or TRBV6-3; D remains unclear. The V gene's germline CDR1 is MNHEY and CDR2 SVGEGT. The CDR3 has 13 amino acids. Between the trimmed V and J ends, which lost 0 bases and 8 bases, there was a span of 10 bases. The CDR3 DNA reads as TGTGCCAGCAGTTACTCCCACGACTTGGAAGCTTTCTTT. Translating it yields CASSYSHDLEAFF.

V and J are TRBV7-2 and TRBJ2-5; possible D gene TRBD2, 7 bases. Trimming took 5 bases from V and 5 from J, leaving 21 bases between them. The CDR3 covers 16 residues. Germline lookup yields CDR1 SGHTA and CDR2 FQGNSA. CDR3 nucleotides: TGTGCCAGCAGCCCCCGCTCGGGGGGCGATCGGGAGACCCAGTACTTC. Protein product: CASSPRSGGDRETQYF.

This chain uses TRBV9 with TRBJ2-5; the match to TRBD2 covers 13 bases. V shed 0 bases, J shed 9 bases, and the junction held 11 bases outside the gene matches. Germline CDR1 is SGDLS and CDR2 is YYNGEE. The CDR3 is 17 amino acids. The CDR3, as DNA: TGTGCCAGCAGCGTAGATCCGGGACTAGCGGGAAGTCGGGCCCAGTACTTC. It is translated as CASSVDPGLAGSRAQYF.

The CDR3: CASSQVGLGGSAQYF. The CDR3 coding sequence is TGCGCCAGCAGCCAAGTGGGACTAGGGGGGTCCGCGCAGTATTTT. The V and J genes are TRBV4-3 and TRBJ2-3; 8 bases are a match to TRBD2. V shed 1 base, J shed 10 bases, and the junction held 10 bases outside the gene matches. The CDR3 covers 15 residues. Germline V gene sequence: CDR1 LGHNA, CDR2 YSLEER.

This clone has a handful of counts. This chain joins TRBV25-1 and TRBJ1-2; a possible D gene is TRBD1 (5 bases). Per germline, CDR1 MGHDK and CDR2 SYGVNS. The CDR3 runs 16 residues. V lost 1 base, J lost 3 bases, and 15 bases lay in between. The DNA of the CDR3 is TGTGCCAGCAGTGAATTTGGGGCAGGGCCCCACTATGGCTACACCTTC. This translates into CASSEFGAGPHYGYTF.

The rearrangement uses TRBV19 and TRBJ1-5; 7 nucleotides agree with TRBD1. The CDR3 spans 13 residues. V lost 9 bases and J lost 3; bases outside the gene matches: 5. Germline V gene sequence: CDR1 LNHDA, CDR2 SQIVND (reference sequence). CDR3 nucleotides: TGTGCCAGCACGGGACAGAACAATCAGCCCCAGCATTTT. As protein: CASTGQNNQPQHF.

The rearrangement uses TRBV10-3 and TRBJ2-5; D is unresolved. This CDR3 is 13 amino acids long. Trimming removed 7 bases from V and 2 bases from J, with 11 bases in between. Germline CDR1 is ENHRY and CDR2 is SYGVKD. CDR3 nucleotide sequence: TGTGCCATCACCCCGAACCGACAAGAGACCCAGTACTTC. Protein product: CAITPNRQETQYF.

The gene calls are TRBV6-5 and TRBJ1-6; D gene uncertain. CDR1 and CDR2 (germline): MNHEY, SVGAGI. V dropped 6 bases and J dropped 7 bases, with 16 bases sitting between them. The CDR3 is 15 residues long. The DNA of the CDR3 is TGTGCCAGCAGAATTTCCGGGCCGGGGAATTCACCCCTCCACTTT. This translates into CASRISGPGNSPLHF.

A few counts support this clone. The chain is built from TRBV24-1 and TRBJ1-3; D remains ambiguous. The CDR3 length is 15 residues. V dropped 12 bases and J dropped 0 bases, with 17 bases sitting between them. Germline CDR1 and CDR2: KGHDR and SFDVKD. CDR3 sequence (DNA): TGTGCCCACCCATGGGCTGACGACTCTGGAAACACCATATATTTT. It yields the protein CAHPWADDSGNTIYF.

The J gene is TRBJ2-7, the V gene TRBV6-5, with 14 bases that match TRBD2. The CDR3 has 16 residues. The ends lost 3 bases at V and 7 bases at J; junction bases unmatched: 8. CDR1 and CDR2 from the germline V gene are MNHEY and SVGAGI. CDR3 in DNA: TGTGCCAGCAGTTATTCCGGACTAGCGGGAGGACGTGAGCAGTACTTC. Its translation: CASSYSGLAGGREQYF.

The chain uses TRBV6-5 and TRBJ1-1, with D possibly being TRBD1 (6 bases). Trimming cost V 6 bases and J 0 bases, with 11 bases left between them. Germline values: CDR1 MNHEY, CDR2 SVGAGI. CDR3 length: 14 residues. The CDR3, as DNA: TGTGCCAGCAGGGACAGCGCTATGAACACTGAAGCTTTCTTT. Translating gives CASRDSAMNTEAFF.

This sequence joins TRBV6-2 or TRBV6-3 and TRBJ2-7, with TRBD1 identical over 7 bases. The CDR3 sequence is 14 residues long. Germline CDR1 is MNHEY and CDR2 is SVGEGT. V was clipped by 6 bases and J by 3 bases; unmatched bases: 8. CDR3 sequence reads: CASSRLTGIYEQYF. CDR3 DNA: TGTGCCAGCAGCCGCCTGACAGGGATCTACGAGCAGTACTTC.

The chain couples TRBV5-5 to TRBJ1-6; D is possibly TRBD1 (5 bases). The CDR3 contains 14 residues. Per the germline V gene, CDR1 is SGHKS and CDR2 is YYEKEE (reference sequence). V lost 2 bases to trimming and J lost 9 bases, with 12 bases between them. The CDR3 is CASSFRQGSSPLHF. DNA of the CDR3: TGTGCCAGCAGCTTTCGTCAGGGTAGTTCACCCCTCCACTTT. Variable domain in full (rest from reference TRBV5-5 and TRBJ1-6): DAGVTQSPTHLIKTRGQQVTLRCSPISGHKSVSWYQQVLGQGPQFIFQYYEKEERGRGNFPDRFSARQFPNYSSELNVNALLLGDSALYLCASSFRQGSSPLHFGNGTRLTVT.

The chain has TRBV20-1 and TRBJ1-5; D remains unclear. The CDR3 sequence is 15 residues long. With 3 bases removed from V and 3 bases from J, the gap between germline ends came to 15 bases. Per the germline V gene, CDR1 is DFQATT and CDR2 is SNEGSKA (reference sequence). The CDR3 sequence is CSASSQRWDNQPQHF. The CDR3 coding sequence is TGCAGTGCTAGTTCCCAGCGGTGGGACAATCAGCCCCAGCATTTT.

The table lists this clone with a few counts. V and J are TRBV9 and TRBJ1-1, with D unclear. Germline V lookup: CDR1 SGDLS, CDR2 YYNGEE. There are 13 residues in the CDR3. V lost 2 bases and J 5 bases, leaving 10 bases between the germline ends. CDR3 coding DNA: TGTGCCAGCAGCGTCGCGGGTCGAACTGAAGCTTTCTTT. Protein sequence: CASSVAGRTEAFF.